These T cell receptor beta chains were read from a single sample in a study of cytomegalovirus exposure and HLA in healthy donors. Here immunoSEQ multiplex PCR was the method, and the copy in TCRdb shows in-frame clones only, minus some. Here the sample spans about 160,000 clones, about 83% being singletons. Sequenced: PBMCs. The receptor set was obtained from a woman younger than 45 in good health and CMV-seronegative. Each CDR3 is given with its conserved first and last residue.

TRBV5-6,TRBJ2-2,CASSPQGAGELFF
TRBV5-4,TRBJ2-7,CASSLVQGADEQYF
TRBV6-5,TRBJ2-3,CASKRTGSPYDTQYF
TRBV10-1,TRBJ2-5,CASSGSSGGQETQYF
TRBV29-1,TRBJ1-1,CSAGGGRNTEAFF
TRBV5-1,TRBJ2-1,CASSRGQGFNEQFF
TRBV19,TRBJ1-1,CASLGWYTEAFF
TRBV7-6,TRBJ2-2,CASSLWATSGQTIGELFF
TRBV5-4,TRBJ2-3,CASSLYGNTDTQYF
TRBV11-2,TRBJ1-1,CASSPAGFTEAFF
TRBV25-1,TRBJ2-1,CASSVRDSTYNEQFF
TRBV14,TRBJ2-1,CASSQDTGGGEFF
TRBV12-5,TRBJ1-5,CASGLVPIPGTGAPHNQPQHF
TRBV6-1,TRBJ1-2,CASSGQGVNYGYTF
TRBV19,TRBJ2-5,CASSWASGVQETQYF
TRBV5-1,.,CASSPLPSGSSYEQYF
TRBV29-1,TRBJ1-2,CSAGGGAYGYTF
TRBV11-2,TRBJ1-2,CASSRGQAYGYTF
TRBV28,TRBJ1-1,CASREVTPNTEAFF
TRBV7-3,TRBJ2-3,CASSSASGPTDTQYF
TRBV10-3,TRBJ2-7,CAISEPGAGQGGQYF
TRBV5-4,TRBJ1-3,CASSRTGSSGNTIYF
TRBV6-1,TRBJ2-6,CASSEPHRRTGGLGANVLTF
TRBV7-9,TRBJ1-4,CASSLGPRVAAKLFF
TRBV28,TRBJ1-1,CASSLFRGLGVDTEAFF
TRBV28,TRBJ2-1,CASSLPNPGSGEQFF
TRBV30,TRBJ2-7,CAWSGLVLEQYF
TRBV30,TRBJ1-3,CAWSRGGSGNTIYF
TRBV28,TRBJ1-1,CASIIRGPPGWAFF
TRBV6-6,TRBJ2-4,CASSLGGGGGIQYF
TRBV5-1,TRBJ2-4,CASSGTSGKNIQYF
TRBV5-8,TRBJ2-7,CATEPPGQGHYEQYF
TRBV27,TRBJ2-7,CASSYDREPNYEQYF
TRBV4-1,TRBJ1-2,CASSQYPRAGNYGYTF
TRBV6-6,TRBJ1-4,CASSHGQINEKLFF
TRBV7-9,TRBJ1-3,CASSSGQGRGNTIYF
TRBV19,TRBJ2-2,CASATGGATGELFF
TRBV5-5,TRBJ1-1,CASSRILDSPDPEAFF
TRBV27,TRBJ2-3,CASSRRGLAGATDTQYF
TRBV4-3,TRBJ2-6,CASSPGTSPSGANVLTF
TRBV6-6,TRBJ2-1,CASSKRMGRNEQFF
TRBV5-8,TRBJ1-2,CASSLEFGRVDGYTF
TRBV7-6,TRBJ2-3,CASSLALAGHTDTQYF
TRBV6-5,TRBJ1-6,CASSYETGVFNSPLHF
TRBV9,TRBJ1-2,CASSVTGTGVYGYTF
TRBV7-6,TRBJ1-2,CASSLAWGRNFYGYTF
TRBV5-1,TRBJ2-3,CASKLTLAGTTDTQYF
TRBV5-1,TRBJ2-2,CASSPGLAGAGGTGELFF
TRBV27,TRBJ2-7,CASSQPGEADYEQYF
TRBV6-1,TRBJ1-2,CASTRGGRVDGYTF